This entry features one T cell receptor (beta chain) sequence. On the basis of clinical symptoms, serum thyroxine and TRAb, thyroid ultrasound and orbital computed tomography, diagnoses were made. TCR beta CDR3 region amplification was performed from RNA transcripts. The HTBI primer set drove a first-round RT-PCR of the TCR CDR3. TCRdb itself ran the multiplex PCR reads through MiXCR, one entry per CDR3 protein. The data contain 200,000 to 250,000 distinct CDR3 sequences, approximately 24% of them singletons. Trimming took 6 bases from V and 2 from J; bases not matched to a gene: 18. This CDR3 has 18 amino acids. The data belong to a study of T cells in Graves' hyperthyroidism and ophthalmopathy.

The source material was blood. The rearrangement joins TRBV12-3 or TRBV12-4 to TRBJ2-5; TRBD1 agrees at 7 bases. The receptor was derived from a woman aged 40 to 55 with Graves' ophthalmopathy. The CDR3 coding sequence is TGTGCCAGCAGCCGCCCCCGACAGGGCTTACTAACTCAAGAGACCCAGTACTTC. Translated, it gives CASSRPRQGLLTQETQYF.